This T cell receptor beta chain was obtained from a study of blood T cells in healthy people across ages. Findings and limits, study-wide: More naive CD4+ cells and higher diversity marked long-lived donors relative to aged donors.

In the case of this clonotype: Its antigen is still unknown. Its ends do not fully match the called genes, so a read error is possible.

Isolating PBMCs gave at least 6.5 million of these cells per sample. The CDR3 is 15 residues long. Germline CDR1 SGHTA, CDR2 FQGNSA. PCR was performed a second time for roughly 7 to 12 cycles using a sample-barcoded 5' primer and a J-beta primer mix. Each cDNA molecule was tagged by a template-switch adaptor with 12 random nucleotides. From each sample, at least 2.5 million paired-end reads containing CDR3 were obtained. TCRdb redid the calling of the 5' RACE reads with MiXCR, one entry per CDR3 protein. The repertoire includes about 970,000 distinct CDR3 sequences, around 54% of them detected once, and around a fifth sits in the top ten.

The sequencing input was blood. The J gene is TRBJ2-5, the V gene TRBV7-2; 8 bases map to TRBD2. The TCR comes from a woman in her sixties or seventies in good health. The CDR3: CASSLASGYYNEQYF. In DNA form, the CDR3 reads TGTGCTAGCAGCTTAGCTAGCGGGTACTACAATGAGCAGTACTTC.